This T cell receptor (beta chain) was documented in a study of blood T cell repertoires in COVID-19. In the original workflow: Estimation of nucleated cell counts was performed using reference gene primer amplification. Generated by immunoSEQ multiplex PCR, the TCRdb table keeps only in-frame clones and is missing some. The V and J calls and clone size come from that table; D and trimming were worked out from the DNA. This sample has about 370,000 clones, with about 90% found just once. Germline V gene lookup returns CDR1 LGHNT and CDR2 FRNRAP. V trimming: 5 bases; J trimming: 2 bases; junction bases outside the gene matches: 10. This CDR3 region has 16 residues.

The gene calls are TRBV12-5 and TRBJ1-1; 8 bases align to TRBD1. This receptor was obtained from a woman aged 30 to 39 with COVID-19, enrolled during active disease. The sequencing input was peripheral blood. The CDR3 protein is CASGPPRQGINTEAFF. In nucleotides, the CDR3 is TGTGCTAGTGGTCCCCCCCGACAGGGGATTAACACTGAAGCTTTCTTT.